One sample yielded the 20 T cell receptor beta chains listed below, sequenced in a study of blood T cells in healthy people across ages. Together with a sample-barcoded 5' primer, a J-beta primer mix was included in a second PCR lasting roughly 6 to 12 cycles. TCRdb called the 5' RACE reads again in MiXCR, with one record for every CDR3 protein. This table has more than 750,000 distinct CDR3 sequences, 25% to 35% appearing once. Another study also made use of these data, one on T cells of mothers and their children.

Sequencing was carried out using blood. The receptor source for this set is a middle-aged woman in good health.

This clonotype is a singleton in its sample. The chain employs TRBV4-1 and TRBJ2-1, with TRBD2 matching 12 bases. V was pared by 1 base and J by 5 bases, with 3 bases of the junction left unmatched. CDR1 MGHRA and CDR2 YSYEKL come from the germline V gene. This CDR3 spans 16 amino acids. In DNA form, the CDR3 reads TGCGCCAGCAGCCAAGCGTGGACTAGCGGGGACAATGAGCAGTTCTTC. It yields the protein CASSQAWTSGDNEQFF.

The CDR3, as DNA: TGTGCCATCAGCCAGTACGAGGGCTACACCTTC. Translation: CAISQYEGYTF. This chain joins TRBV10-3 and TRBJ1-2; D call uncertain. Per the germline V gene, CDR1 is ENHRY and CDR2 is SYGVKD. V lost 6 bases to trimming and J lost 8 bases, with 10 bases between them. This CDR3 is 11 amino acids long.

Many counts were recorded for this clonotype. V is TRBV18 and J is TRBJ1-2; D gene ambiguous. Trimming left V 1 base short and J 3 bases short, with 3 bases between. The CDR3 length is 12 residues. Germline V gives CDR1 KGHSH, CDR2 LQKENI. CDR3 bases: TGTGCCAGCTCACCACGGGACTATGGCTACACCTTC. Encoded protein: CASSPRDYGYTF.

V is TRBV20-1 and J is TRBJ1-2, with a weak D call TRBD1 (6 bases). The length of the CDR3 is 13 residues. Germline V gene data show CDR1 as DFQATT and CDR2 as SNEGSKA (reference sequence). The DNA for the CDR3 is TGCAGACCCAGCGGGGGGCTTGAGGATGGCTACACCTTC. This sequence encodes CRPSGGLEDGYTF.

This clonotype was found many times. The rearrangement links TRBV20-1 to TRBJ2-3, with no clear D. Per germline, CDR1 DFQATT and CDR2 SNEGSKA (reference sequence). The CDR3 runs 15 residues. Trimming removed 0 bases at V and 1 base at J, with 11 bases between. The CDR3 sequence: CSARDDRSGTDTQYF. The CDR3 nucleotides are TGCAGTGCTAGAGATGATCGGTCTGGCACAGATACGCAGTATTTT.

With regard to this clonotype: A read error may explain this, as a much larger clone is one base away. The genes are TRBV5-1 and TRBJ2-5, with D perhaps TRBD2 (5 bases). Germline assignment: CDR1 SGHRS and CDR2 YFSETQ. This CDR3 region has 14 residues. The CDR3 DNA is TGCGCCAGCAGCTTATTCGACTACCAAGAGATCCAGTACTTC. Translation gives CASSLFDYQEIQYF.

A few counts support this clonotype. The V and J genes are TRBV7-9 and TRBJ2-3, with 15 bases fitting TRBD2. The ends lost 5 bases at V and 6 bases at J; junction bases unmatched: 12. CDR3 length: 18 residues. CDR1 and CDR2 from the germline V gene are SEHNR and FQNEAQ (reference sequence). This CDR3 is CASSPRGLAGGLGDTQYF. CDR3 DNA: TGTGCCAGCAGCCCACGGGGACTAGCGGGGGGCCTAGGGGATACGCAGTATTTT. The whole variable domain, remainder taken from reference TRBV7-9 and TRBJ2-3, is DTGVSQNPRHKITKRGQNVTFRCDPISEHNRLYWYRQTLGQGPEFLTYFQNEAQLEKSRLLSDRFSAERPKGSFSTLEIQRTEQGDSAMYLCASSPRGLAGGLGDTQYFGPGTRLTVL.

This clonotype has a count of ten or more. The V call is TRBV6-5, the J call TRBJ2-5; D is undetermined. The CDR3 has 15 amino acids. Trimming shortened V by 6 bases and J by 0 bases, and 14 bases separated the two germline ends. Per the germline V gene, CDR1 is MNHEY and CDR2 is SVGAGI. CDR3 region: CASRRTAEYQETQYF. The CDR3 coding sequence is TGTGCCAGCAGGCGAACAGCAGAGTACCAAGAGACCCAGTACTTC.

This clonotype rates as medium-sized. The chain uses TRBV29-1 and TRBJ2-5, with D tentatively TRBD2 (5 bases). The V gene lost 0 bases and the J gene lost 5 bases, with 16 bases spanning the gap. From germline, CDR1 is SQVTM and CDR2 ANQGSEA. The CDR3 is 15 amino acids. CDR3 protein: CSVEDHPRPGETQYF. CDR3 DNA sequence: TGCAGCGTTGAAGATCATCCCAGGCCGGGGGAGACCCAGTACTTC.

This clonotype has only a few counts. The chain has TRBV5-1 and TRBJ2-1; TRBD1 might be the D (6 bases). Trimming left V 0 bases short and J 4 bases short, with 11 bases between. This CDR3 is 15 amino acids long. The germline V gene has CDR1 SGHRS and CDR2 YFSETQ. The CDR3 loop reads CASSLVGTQYNEQFF. DNA of the CDR3: TGCGCCAGCAGCTTGGTCGGGACACAATACAATGAGCAGTTCTTC.

This clonotype was picked up a small number of times. J is TRBJ1-1 and V is TRBV6-5; D remains ambiguous. Germline CDR1 reads MNHEY; CDR2 reads SVGAGI. The V end lost 0 bases, the J end lost 2 bases, and 13 bases lay between the germline ends. The CDR3 spans 16 residues. This chain's CDR3 is CASSYSTRLTNTEAFF. The CDR3 coding sequence is TGTGCCAGCAGTTACTCTACGCGCCTCACAAACACTGAAGCTTTCTTT.

There are a few counts of this clonotype. This may come from a read error, since a much larger clone is one base off. The J gene is TRBJ2-1, the V gene TRBV28, with 12 nucleotides matching TRBD2. Per germline, CDR1 MDHEN and CDR2 SYDVKM. V lost 5 bases, J lost 8 bases, and 7 bases stayed unmatched. The CDR3 runs to 15 residues. The CDR3 DNA reads TGTGCCAGCAGTCACCCTAGCGGGGGGGCCTATGAGCAGTTCTTC. Amino acid sequence: CASSHPSGGAYEQFF.

V usage is TRBV5-1 and J usage is TRBJ2-3, with D unresolved. CDR3 length equals 16 residues. The V end lost 2 bases, the J end lost 0 bases, and 13 bases lay between the germline ends. The germline V gene has CDR1 SGHRS and CDR2 YFSETQ. CDR3: CASSLAGRPSTDTQYF. The CDR3 DNA reads TGCGCCAGCAGCTTAGCTGGCAGACCTAGCACAGATACGCAGTATTTT. The full variable domain, in which reference TRBV5-1 and TRBJ2-3 provide the parts outside the CDR3, is KAGVTQTPRYLIKTRGQQVTLSCSPISGHRSVSWYQQTPGQGLQFLFEYFSETQRNKGNFPGRFSGRQFSNSRSEMNVSTLELGDSALYLCASSLAGRPSTDTQYFGPGTRLTVL.

Notes on this clonotype: Since a much larger clone is just one base distant, this may be a read error. The chain has TRBV7-2 and TRBJ2-1; 7 nucleotides match TRBD2. The J call is uncertain, as TRBJ2-7 better fits the DNA end. Germline V lookup: CDR1 SGHTA, CDR2 FQGNSA. This CDR3 is built from 15 residues. This CDR3 is CASSPGGGLQPEQYF. The DNA of the CDR3 is TGTGCCAGCAGCCCCGGCGGGGGACTCCAGCCTGAGCAGTACTTC.

At least ten counts were recorded for this clonotype. The rearrangement joins TRBV2 to TRBJ2-7; 9 nucleotides agree with TRBD1. CDR3 size: 14 residues. Germline CDR1 and CDR2: SNHLY and FYNNEI. V was pared by 6 bases and J by 4 bases, with 7 bases of the junction left unmatched. CDR3 nucleotides: TGTGCCAGCAGCGCTGGACAGGGGTTGTACGAGCAGTACTTC. This codes for CASSAGQGLYEQYF. Full variable domain (remainder filled in from reference TRBV2 and TRBJ2-7): EPEVTQTPSHQVTQMGQEVILRCVPISNHLYFYWYRQILGQKVEFLVSFYNNEISEKSEIFDDQFSVERPDGSNFTLKIRSTKLEDSAMYFCASSAGQGLYEQYFGPGTRLTVT.

The chain is built from TRBV7-3 and TRBJ2-1, with D perhaps TRBD2 (6 bases). The CDR3 has 16 amino acids. The germline CDR1 and CDR2 sequences are SGHTA and FQGTGA. V dropped 1 base and J dropped 1 base, with 11 bases sitting between them. CDR3 in amino acids: CASSLRIGGSYNEQFF. In DNA form, the CDR3 reads TGTGCCAGCAGCTTAAGAATTGGGGGGTCCTACAATGAGCAGTTCTTC.

At least ten counts were recorded for this clonotype. The chain uses TRBV20-1 and TRBJ2-1, with D perhaps TRBD1 (8 bases). This CDR3 spans 13 amino acids. Deletions cut 5 bases from V and 7 bases from J, with 15 bases between. Per the germline V gene, CDR1 is DFQATT and CDR2 is SNEGSKA (reference sequence). The CDR3 is CSAFGQGGNEQFF. CDR3 nucleotide sequence: TGCAGTGCTTTCGGACAGGGAGGGAATGAGCAGTTCTTC.

Concerning this clonotype: Mismatch with germline at one junction end may stem from a read error. The rearrangement uses TRBV4-1 and TRBJ2-7, with a tentative D call TRBD1 (7 bases). The CDR3 is 16 residues long. CDR1 and CDR2 from the germline V gene are MGHRA and YSYEKL. Here the CDR3 DNA reads TGCGCCAGCAGCCTCGTAAGCCAGGGGGGCTCCTACGAGCTGTACTTC. This encodes CASSLVSQGGSYELYF.

This clonotype was seen repeatedly, ten times or more. The chain is built from TRBV9 and TRBJ2-1; D might be TRBD2 (6 bases). Germline loops: CDR1 SGDLS, CDR2 YYNGEE. Trimming removed 1 base from V and 0 bases from J, with 17 bases in between. The CDR3 length is 18 residues. For the CDR3, the DNA is TGTGCCAGCAGCGTACGACCCGGGACTCCCAGCTCCTACAATGAGCAGTTCTTC. This sequence encodes CASSVRPGTPSSYNEQFF.

This chain connects TRBV27 to TRBJ2-1, with 14 bases lining up with TRBD2. CDR3 length: 19 amino acids. Germline CDR1 MNHEY, CDR2 SMNVEV (reference sequence). Losses at the gene ends were 1 base for V and 0 bases for J; bases not matched to a gene: 5. The CDR3 protein is CASSLFGLAGGGSYNEQFF. For the CDR3, the DNA is TGTGCCAGCAGTTTATTCGGACTAGCGGGGGGCGGCTCCTACAATGAGCAGTTCTTC.